The 11 T cell receptor beta chains below all came from one sample that was sequenced in a study of response to subunit inactivated influenza vaccine. TCRdb re-called the RT-PCR reads through MiXCR, storing one row per CDR3 protein. The sample yields hundreds of thousands of distinct CDR3 sequences, about 10% seen once. The sample was also reused in another study, on T cells expressing NK-cell markers. That study adds: As the method of synthesis, 5'RACE template switching with UMIs yielded TCR beta cDNA.

The specimen was PBMCs from blood, collected on the day of vaccination. All receptors derive from a man aged 45-60 years who received an inactivated influenza vaccine.

The chain couples TRBV5-1 to TRBJ2-7; D assignment may be TRBD1 or TRBD2 (6 bases each). Germline loops: CDR1 SGHRS, CDR2 YFSETQ. The CDR3 is made up of 14 amino acids. Trimming removed 4 bases at V and 4 bases at J, with 15 bases between. The CDR3: CASSNRGTIYEQYF. The CDR3 DNA follows: TGCGCCAGCAGCAACCGGGGGACAATTTACGAGCAGTACTTC.

This clonotype was counted many times. The V call is TRBV12-3 or TRBV12-4, the J call TRBJ1-2, with D possibly being TRBD1 (6 bases). V lost 5 bases to trimming and J lost 2 bases, with 18 bases between them. The CDR3 is 16 amino acids. The CDR3 region has the DNA TGTGCCAGCAGTCCCCATACGGGGGCGGCGAACTATGGCTACACCTTC. Translating it yields CASSPHTGAANYGYTF.

This clonotype was seen a few times. This chain links TRBV20-1 with TRBJ2-2; a weak D match, TRBD1 (6 bases). Per germline, CDR1 DFQATT and CDR2 SNEGSKA (reference sequence). The V end lost 0 bases, the J end lost 5 bases, and 13 bases lay between the germline ends. CDR3 length: 15 residues. The CDR3 is CSARDLSQGTGELFF. DNA of the CDR3: TGCAGTGCTAGAGACCTGTCCCAGGGGACCGGGGAGCTGTTTTTT.

This clonotype turned up a few times. This chain uses TRBV24-1 with TRBJ2-1, with D maybe TRBD2 (5 bases). This CDR3 has 15 amino acids. Germline loops: CDR1 KGHDR, CDR2 SFDVKD. V was clipped by 6 bases and J by 0 bases, with 11 bases between them. The CDR3 reads CATSRGYSSYNEQFF. In DNA, the CDR3 is TGTGCCACCAGTCGAGGGTACAGCTCCTACAATGAGCAGTTCTTC.

This chain joins TRBV7-8 and TRBJ2-1, with D maybe TRBD2 (6 bases). The CDR3 covers 15 residues. Germline CDR1 is SGHVS and CDR2 is FQNEAQ. Deletions cut 4 bases from V and 6 bases from J, with 16 bases between. The CDR3 region is CASSSPGPRGNEQFF. The DNA of the CDR3 is TGTGCCAGCAGCTCCCCGGGACCGCGGGGCAATGAGCAGTTCTTC.

This sequence joins TRBV4-1 and TRBJ2-2, with no clear D. Deletions cut 2 bases from V and 3 bases from J, with 22 bases between. Germline CDR1 is MGHRA and CDR2 is YSYEKL. CDR3 size: 19 residues. This CDR3 is CASSQSPVRRSGYTGELFF. The DNA of the CDR3 is TGCGCCAGCAGCCAATCGCCCGTCCGGCGATCGGGTTACACCGGGGAGCTGTTTTTT.

The chain joins TRBV3-1 to TRBJ2-7; TRBD2 matches 9 bases. Germline CDR1 LGHDT, CDR2 YNNKEL (reference sequence). This CDR3 spans 16 amino acids. The ends lost 0 bases at V and 0 bases at J; junction bases unmatched: 3. The CDR3 DNA reads TGTGCCAGCAGCCAAGAATGGCGGGGGGGCTCCTACGAGCAGTACTTC. The encoded protein is CASSQEWRGGSYEQYF.

This clonotype showed up just a few times. This rearrangement joins TRBV2 to TRBJ2-7, with D possibly TRBD2 on 7 matching bases. CDR3 size: 14 residues. The germline gives CDR1 SNHLY, CDR2 FYNNEI. The V gene lost 6 bases and the J gene lost 5 bases, with 17 bases spanning the gap. CDR3 sequence reads: CASRDWGGRNEQYF. CDR3 in DNA: TGTGCCAGCAGGGACTGGGGGGGGCGGAACGAGCAGTACTTC.

The chain links TRBV10-3 to TRBJ1-5; D is unclear. CDR1 ENHRY and CDR2 SYGVKD come from the germline V gene. The V and J ends lost 4 bases and 5 bases respectively, with 12 bases between them. The CDR3 runs 14 residues. DNA of the CDR3: TGTGCCATCAGTGGGGGAGGTGGGGATCAGCCCCAGCATTTT. Translated, it gives CAISGGGGDQPQHF.

This clonotype was seen at least ten times. CDR3 sequence: CASSQTGANEKLFF. CDR3 DNA: TGTGCCAGCAGCCAGACAGGAGCAAATGAAAAACTGTTTTTT. J is TRBJ1-4 and V is TRBV5-5, with TRBD1 as a possible D gene (6 bases). The CDR3 runs 14 residues. V was pared by 4 bases and J by 5 bases, with 12 bases between. From germline, CDR1 is SGHKS and CDR2 YYEKEE (reference sequence).

This clonotype was seen repeatedly, ten times or more. The chain has TRBV12-3 or TRBV12-4 and TRBJ1-5, with no clear D. The CDR3 sequence is 12 residues long. The V and J ends lost 5 bases and 1 base respectively, with 3 bases between them. The CDR3 nucleotides read TGTGCCAGCAGTCCCAGCAATCAGCCCCAGCATTTT. It is translated as CASSPSNQPQHF.